This T cell receptor (beta chain) came from a study of shared clonotypes between healthy human individuals. Germline CDR1 and CDR2: KGHSH and LQKENI. The CDR3 sequence is 12 residues long. The V gene lost 5 bases and the J gene lost 5 bases, with 9 bases spanning the gap. Using immunoSEQ multiplex PCR, the repertoire was profiled, and TCRdb retains in-frame clones only, with some absent. This sample has 950,000 to 1,300,000 clones; about 75% occur once, and the top ten carry less than 1.5%. This clone was seen only a few times. The identical CDR3 is also encoded by other nucleotide sequences in the sample.

The V gene is TRBV18, the J gene TRBJ1-1, with a weak D call TRBD1 (5 bases). Sequences were obtained from memory CD4+ T cells sorted from blood. The sample's subset: CD45RA-negative fraction. The TCR was taken from a man aged 18 to 29 in good health. CDR3 nucleotides: TGTGCCAGCTCAGGGGGTGGAACTGAAGCTTTCTTT. Its protein product is CASSGGGTEAFF.